The 10 T cell receptor beta chains listed next were all sequenced from one sample in a study of CD8+ T cells in alopecia areata. RNA, once extracted, was reverse transcribed into cDNA for use as the sequencing template. Assay used: immunoSEQ multiplex PCR; TCRdb lists only in-frame clones, some missing. The sample carries about 150,000 clones, roughly 64% recorded once. This specimen was CD4+ T cells sorted from blood, taken at week 0. These receptors were obtained from a human donor with alopecia areata.

The DNA for the CDR3 is TGTGCCATCAGTGAAATGAGGGGAGGCAATGAGCAGTTCTTC. Its translation: CAISEMRGGNEQFF. This chain links TRBV10-3 with TRBJ2-1; D is perhaps TRBD2 (6 bases). CDR1 is ENHRY, CDR2 SYGVKD, per germline. V was cut by 3 bases and J by 6 bases, with 12 bases left in between. The CDR3 spans 14 residues.

This chain uses TRBV18 with TRBJ1-4; tentative D call: TRBD1 (6 bases). Germline V gives CDR1 KGHSH, CDR2 LQKENI. CDR3 length: 13 amino acids. The ends were cut back, 3 bases at V and 12 bases at J, with 14 bases in the middle. As DNA, the CDR3 is TGTGCCAGCTCACCGCCAGGGGAGGGCCAACTGTTTTTT. It encodes CASSPPGEGQLFF.

As concerns this clone: Distinct nucleotide sequences in the sample also encode this CDR3. The chain has TRBV7-9 and TRBJ1-6; D uncertain. From germline, CDR1 is SEHNR and CDR2 FQNEAQ (reference sequence). This CDR3 region has 11 residues. Deletions cut 3 bases from V and 7 bases from J, with 1 base between. This CDR3 is CASSLNSPLHF. DNA of the CDR3: TGTGCCAGCAGCTTGAATTCACCCCTCCACTTT.

The CDR3 region has the DNA TGCAGCGTTGTTAGCTGGGGGGGGACCAAGACTAGCACAGATACGCAGTATTTT. Its protein product is CSVVSWGGTKTSTDTQYF. The rearrangement uses TRBV29-1 and TRBJ2-3; the match to TRBD2 covers 7 bases. Germline V CDR1 and CDR2: SQVTM, ANQGSEA. J gave up 0 bases and V 4 bases, and 16 bases lay outside the gene matches. The CDR3 length is 18 residues.

This clone came up once. This same CDR3 is encoded by further DNA sequences in the sample. The J gene is TRBJ2-5, the V gene TRBV5-1, with D perhaps matching TRBD1 or TRBD2 (5 bases each). Germline V lookup: CDR1 SGHRS, CDR2 YFSETQ. The ends were cut back, 4 bases at V and 0 bases at J, with 10 bases in the middle. This CDR3 has 14 residues. CDR3 loop: CASSTGRDQETQYF. CDR3 coding DNA: TGCGCCAGCAGCACGGGACGGGACCAAGAGACCCAGTACTTC.

The sample holds a few counts of this clone. The rearrangement joins TRBV7-2 to TRBJ2-1; D might be TRBD2 (6 bases). CDR1 is SGHTA, CDR2 FQGNSA, per germline. The CDR3 sequence is 15 residues long. Trimming cost V 3 bases and J 10 bases, with 19 bases left between them. The DNA for the CDR3 is TGTGCCAGCAGCTTGGGGACTTTTAACGGAGGGGAGCAGTTCTTC. Protein: CASSLGTFNGGEQFF. Based on the CDR3 plus reference TRBV7-2 and TRBJ2-1, the full variable domain is GAGVSQSPSNKVTEKGKDVELRCDPISGHTALYWYRQSLGQGLEFLIYFQGNSAPDKSGLPSDRFSAERTGGSVSTLTIQRTQQEDSAVYLCASSLGTFNGGEQFFGPGTRLTVL.

J is TRBJ1-5 and V is TRBV2; D not certain. Between the trimmed V and J ends, which lost 0 bases and 1 base, there was a span of 10 bases. This CDR3 region has 16 residues. Per germline, CDR1 SNHLY and CDR2 FYNNEI. CDR3 sequence (DNA): TGTGCCAGCAGTGAAGCACAGAGTTCAAGCAATCAGCCCCAGCATTTT. Protein: CASSEAQSSSNQPQHF.

The chain carries TRBV4-1 and TRBJ1-5; D ambiguous. With 4 bases removed from V and 4 bases from J, the gap between germline ends came to 14 bases. The CDR3 has 15 amino acids. Germline V gives CDR1 MGHRA, CDR2 YSYEKL. As DNA, the CDR3 is TGCGCCAGCAGCCCGCGTGTTTCACGGAATCAGCCCCAGCATTTT. Translating gives CASSPRVSRNQPQHF.

Only one count was recorded for this clone. The rearrangement joins TRBV29-1 to TRBJ1-1; 8 bases fit TRBD1. The CDR3 is 14 residues long. The trim removed 7 bases at V and 1 base at J, leaving 8 bases unmatched. The V gene's germline CDR1 is SQVTM and CDR2 ANQGSEA. The CDR3 nucleotides are TGCAGCGCTGCCAGGGGGCAGGGGAACACTGAAGCTTTCTTT. It is translated as CSAARGQGNTEAFF.

The chain is built from TRBV30 and TRBJ2-1; 9 bases are shared with TRBD1. Germline V lookup: CDR1 GTSNPN, CDR2 SVGIG (reference sequence). CDR3 length: 15 amino acids. Unmatched junction bases numbered 4, after V lost 4 bases and J lost 0 bases. The CDR3 DNA is TGTGCCTGGACCACAGGGGGCAGCTCCTACAATGAGCAGTTCTTC. As protein: CAWTTGGSSYNEQFF. The full variable domain, in which reference TRBV30 and TRBJ2-1 provide the parts outside the CDR3, is SQTIHQWPATLVQPVGSPLSLECTVEGTSNPNLYWYRQAAGRGLQLLFYSVGIGQISSEVPQNLSASRPQDRQFILSSKKLLLSDSGFYLCAWTTGGSSYNEQFFGPGTRLTVL.